The rows below give T cell receptor beta chains drawn from one sample of a study of human versus mouse CDR3 diversity and MHC coevolution. Clones were sequenced by immunoSEQ multiplex PCR, and TCRdb holds only the in-frame ones, with some missing. Of some 80,000 clones in the sample, 85% to 95% were seen once. Source material: naive CD4+ T cells from blood. These receptors originate from a person aged 25 to 75 in good health. The CDR3 runs from the conserved cysteine through the conserved F or W. Each record gives: clone size, J gene, V gene, D gene, CDR3 protein, CDR3 DNA. A D gene is named only where the DNA matches it firmly. Only part of the rows carry a size: once, few, many, or a class if the clone is expanded.

clone_size: -; j_call: TRBJ1-1; v_call: TRBV28; d_call: TRBD1; cdr3_aa: CASSSRQGAAGTEAFF; cdr3_nt: TGTGCCAGCAGTTCCCGACAGGGGGCGGCGGGCACTGAAGCTTTCTTT
clone_size: -; j_call: TRBJ2-5; v_call: TRBV6-5; d_call: -; cdr3_aa: CASSYGTRETQYF; cdr3_nt: TGTGCCAGCAGTTACGGGACAAGGGAGACCCAGTACTTC
clone_size: once; j_call: TRBJ1-2; v_call: TRBV10-3; d_call: TRBD1; cdr3_aa: CAISEAPTTGAYGYTF; cdr3_nt: TGTGCCATCAGTGAGGCGCCGACGACAGGGGCTTATGGCTACACCTTC
clone_size: -; j_call: TRBJ1-4; v_call: TRBV5-1; d_call: TRBD1; cdr3_aa: CASSLSPGQRNEKLFF; cdr3_nt: TGCGCCAGCAGCTTGTCTCCGGGACAGCGGAATGAAAAACTGTTTTTT
clone_size: -; j_call: TRBJ2-7; v_call: TRBV5-1; d_call: -; cdr3_aa: CASSYTHRVYEQYF; cdr3_nt: TGCGCCAGCAGCTACACCCACAGGGTTTACGAGCAGTACTTC
clone_size: once; j_call: TRBJ2-4; v_call: TRBV6-1; d_call: -; cdr3_aa: CASSPGTSHDIQYF; cdr3_nt: TGTGCCAGCAGTCCAGGGACATCTCACGACATTCAGTACTTC
clone_size: -; j_call: TRBJ2-2; v_call: TRBV9; d_call: -; cdr3_aa: CASSVGSLTNTGELFF; cdr3_nt: TGTGCCAGCAGCGTAGGCAGTTTGACGAACACCGGGGAGCTGTTTTTT
clone_size: -; j_call: TRBJ2-2; v_call: TRBV6-4; d_call: TRBD2; cdr3_aa: CASSEGRVGTGELFF; cdr3_nt: TGTGCCAGCAGTGAAGGGAGGGTCGGCACCGGGGAGCTGTTTTTT
clone_size: -; j_call: TRBJ1-5; v_call: TRBV27; d_call: TRBD1; cdr3_aa: CASSFRDRNQPQHF; cdr3_nt: TGTGCCAGCAGTTTCCGGGACAGGAATCAGCCCCAGCATTTT
clone_size: -; j_call: TRBJ1-6; v_call: TRBV5-1; d_call: TRBD1; cdr3_aa: CASSLAGTGRSPLHF; cdr3_nt: TGCGCCAGCAGCTTGGCCGGGACAGGGCGATCACCCCTCCACTTT
clone_size: -; j_call: TRBJ2-7; v_call: TRBV19; d_call: -; cdr3_aa: CASSIDARALEQYF; cdr3_nt: TGTGCCAGTAGTATCGACGCCAGGGCCCTCGAGCAGTACTTC
clone_size: -; j_call: TRBJ2-7; v_call: TRBV18; d_call: TRBD1; cdr3_aa: CASSPRTGDNNEQYF; cdr3_nt: TGTGCCAGCTCACCTCGGACAGGGGACAACAACGAGCAGTACTTC
clone_size: once; j_call: TRBJ1-2; v_call: TRBV28; d_call: -; cdr3_aa: CASSNPGKTPYGYTF; cdr3_nt: TGTGCCAGCAGTAACCCAGGAAAAACCCCTTATGGCTACACCTTC
clone_size: -; j_call: TRBJ2-5; v_call: TRBV2; d_call: TRBD2; cdr3_aa: CASSVQGPSGGTQYF; cdr3_nt: TGTGCCAGCAGTGTACAGGGACCTAGCGGGGGGACCCAGTACTTC
clone_size: -; j_call: TRBJ1-6; v_call: TRBV5-1; d_call: TRBD1; cdr3_aa: CASRDRASPLHF; cdr3_nt: TGCGCCAGCCGGGACAGGGCATCACCCCTCCACTTT
clone_size: -; j_call: TRBJ2-1; v_call: TRBV5-4; d_call: -; cdr3_aa: CASSLVGGASYNEQFF; cdr3_nt: TGTGCCAGCAGCTTGGTAGGGGGGGCCTCCTACAATGAGCAGTTCTTC
clone_size: -; j_call: TRBJ2-5; v_call: TRBV14; d_call: -; cdr3_aa: CASSQPGQETQYF; cdr3_nt: TGTGCCAGCAGCCAGCCGGGGCAAGAGACCCAGTACTTC
clone_size: -; j_call: TRBJ1-3; v_call: TRBV5-1; d_call: TRBD1; cdr3_aa: CASSLDRPAPGNTIYF; cdr3_nt: TGCGCCAGCAGCCTGGACAGGCCGGCCCCTGGAAACACCATATATTTT
clone_size: -; j_call: TRBJ2-3; v_call: TRBV4-1; d_call: -; cdr3_aa: CASSPLRPPRADTQYF; cdr3_nt: TGCGCCAGCAGCCCCCTGCGGCCGCCCAGGGCAGATACGCAGTATTTT
clone_size: -; j_call: TRBJ2-7; v_call: TRBV14; d_call: -; cdr3_aa: CASSQDGPEQYF; cdr3_nt: TGTGCCAGCAGCCAAGACGGTCCCGAGCAGTACTTC
clone_size: -; j_call: TRBJ2-7; v_call: TRBV27; d_call: -; cdr3_aa: CASSLFTRGEQYF; cdr3_nt: TGTGCCAGCAGTTTATTCACCCGGGGCGAGCAGTACTTC
clone_size: once; j_call: TRBJ2-5; v_call: TRBV5-1; d_call: TRBD2; cdr3_aa: CASSASGSYETQYF; cdr3_nt: TGCGCCAGCAGCGCTAGCGGGAGTTATGAGACCCAGTACTTC
clone_size: -; j_call: TRBJ1-4; v_call: TRBV7-2; d_call: -; cdr3_aa: CASSLKADLGGEKLFF; cdr3_nt: TGTGCCAGCAGCTTAAAAGCGGACTTAGGCGGTGAAAAACTGTTTTTT
clone_size: -; j_call: TRBJ1-5; v_call: TRBV19; d_call: TRBD1; cdr3_aa: CASRSAGQNQPQHF; cdr3_nt: TGTGCCAGTAGATCCGCGGGACAGAATCAGCCCCAGCATTTT
clone_size: -; j_call: TRBJ1-1; v_call: TRBV30; d_call: -; cdr3_aa: CAWSPKERRNTEAFF; cdr3_nt: TGTGCCTGGAGTCCTAAAGAGAGGCGGAACACTGAAGCTTTCTTT
clone_size: -; j_call: TRBJ1-1; v_call: TRBV19; d_call: -; cdr3_aa: CASSLTTGLNTEAFF; cdr3_nt: TGTGCCAGTAGTCTTACGACAGGACTGAACACTGAAGCTTTCTTT
clone_size: -; j_call: TRBJ2-1; v_call: TRBV29-1; d_call: TRBD1; cdr3_aa: CSVAGGSQYNEQFF; cdr3_nt: TGCAGCGTGGCAGGGGGCTCTCAATACAATGAGCAGTTCTTC
clone_size: -; j_call: TRBJ2-5; v_call: TRBV30; d_call: -; cdr3_aa: CAWSFGLRRGETQYF; cdr3_nt: TGTGCCTGGAGTTTTGGACTCCGGAGGGGAGAGACCCAGTACTTC
clone_size: -; j_call: TRBJ2-3; v_call: TRBV2; d_call: TRBD1; cdr3_aa: CASSSRSRGDTQYF; cdr3_nt: TGTGCCAGCAGCTCCAGGTCCAGGGGGGATACGCAGTATTTT
clone_size: -; j_call: TRBJ1-5; v_call: TRBV7-8; d_call: -; cdr3_aa: CASSLDQYNQPQHF; cdr3_nt: TGTGCCAGCAGCTTAGACCAGTACAATCAGCCCCAGCATTTT
clone_size: -; j_call: TRBJ1-4; v_call: TRBV5-5; d_call: TRBD1; cdr3_aa: CASRGGQGIGGVEKLFF; cdr3_nt: TGTGCCAGCAGGGGGGGACAGGGGATCGGAGGTGTAGAAAAACTGTTTTTT
clone_size: -; j_call: TRBJ1-5; v_call: TRBV7-2; d_call: -; cdr3_aa: CASRIGQGNQPQHF; cdr3_nt: TGTGCCAGTCGAATTGGGCAGGGCAATCAGCCCCAGCATTTT
clone_size: -; j_call: TRBJ2-1; v_call: TRBV5-6; d_call: TRBD2; cdr3_aa: CASGSTSGGYNEQFF; cdr3_nt: TGTGCCAGCGGATCTACTAGCGGGGGCTACAATGAGCAGTTCTTC
clone_size: -; j_call: TRBJ1-2; v_call: TRBV18; d_call: -; cdr3_aa: CASSPREGTGYGYTF; cdr3_nt: TGTGCCAGCTCACCACGTGAGGGTACCGGGTATGGCTACACCTTC
clone_size: -; j_call: TRBJ2-1; v_call: TRBV6-6; d_call: -; cdr3_aa: CARARLRAINEQFF; cdr3_nt: TGTGCCAGGGCCAGGTTGCGGGCGATAAATGAGCAGTTCTTC
clone_size: -; j_call: TRBJ2-6; v_call: TRBV19; d_call: -; cdr3_aa: CASSSRSGGANVLTF; cdr3_nt: TGTGCCAGTAGCTCACGGAGTGGCGGGGCCAACGTCCTGACTTTC
clone_size: -; j_call: TRBJ2-7; v_call: TRBV7-3; d_call: TRBD1; cdr3_aa: CASSKTGGLLYEQYF; cdr3_nt: TGTGCCAGCAGTAAAACAGGGGGTCTTCTCTACGAGCAGTACTTC
clone_size: -; j_call: TRBJ1-2; v_call: TRBV23-1; d_call: -; cdr3_aa: CASRRPEGYGYTF; cdr3_nt: TGCGCCAGCCGGCGTCCGGAGGGGTATGGCTACACCTTC
clone_size: -; j_call: TRBJ2-7; v_call: TRBV7-6; d_call: TRBD2; cdr3_aa: CASSSTSGRSYEQYF; cdr3_nt: TGTGCCAGCAGCTCTACTAGCGGTCGCTCCTACGAGCAGTACTTC
clone_size: -; j_call: TRBJ1-1; v_call: TRBV7-9; d_call: -; cdr3_aa: CASSSTRLRGEAFF; cdr3_nt: TGTGCCAGCAGCTCGACCCGACTACGGGGTGAAGCTTTCTTT
clone_size: -; j_call: TRBJ2-1; v_call: TRBV7-2; d_call: TRBD2; cdr3_aa: CASSLAGTSGLQNEQFF; cdr3_nt: TGTGCCAGCAGCTTAGCCGGGACTAGCGGGTTACAGAATGAGCAGTTCTTC
clone_size: -; j_call: TRBJ2-1; v_call: TRBV5-4; d_call: -; cdr3_aa: CASSTQGPPNEQFF; cdr3_nt: TGTGCCAGCAGCACACAGGGACCCCCTAATGAGCAGTTCTTC
clone_size: once; j_call: TRBJ1-2; v_call: TRBV7-9; d_call: -; cdr3_aa: CASSLGAPGYGYTF; cdr3_nt: TGTGCCAGCAGCTTAGGGGCTCCTGGCTATGGCTACACCTTC
clone_size: -; j_call: TRBJ2-5; v_call: TRBV4-1; d_call: TRBD2; cdr3_aa: CASSQDRGGETQYF; cdr3_nt: TGCGCCAGCAGCCAAGATCGGGGGGGGGAGACCCAGTACTTC
clone_size: -; j_call: TRBJ2-5; v_call: TRBV7-6; d_call: -; cdr3_aa: CASSIGAPETQYF; cdr3_nt: TGTGCCAGCAGCATTGGGGCCCCCGAGACCCAGTACTTC
clone_size: -; j_call: TRBJ2-7; v_call: TRBV7-2; d_call: TRBD2; cdr3_aa: CASSSGLAGVLSYEQYF; cdr3_nt: TGTGCCAGCAGCTCGGGACTAGCGGGAGTTTTAAGCTACGAGCAGTACTTC
clone_size: -; j_call: TRBJ1-1; v_call: TRBV19; d_call: TRBD1; cdr3_aa: CASSIHEGQGKPEAFF; cdr3_nt: TGTGCCAGTAGTATCCACGAGGGACAGGGAAAGCCTGAAGCTTTCTTT
clone_size: -; j_call: TRBJ1-2; v_call: TRBV5-4; d_call: -; cdr3_aa: CASSPSGAAGAYGYTF; cdr3_nt: TGTGCCAGCAGCCCAAGCGGAGCAGCAGGGGCCTATGGCTACACCTTC
clone_size: -; j_call: TRBJ2-5; v_call: TRBV29-1; d_call: TRBD1; cdr3_aa: CSVIPDRGLQETQYF; cdr3_nt: TGCAGCGTTATTCCTGACAGGGGGCTCCAAGAGACCCAGTACTTC
clone_size: -; j_call: TRBJ2-7; v_call: TRBV6-5; d_call: TRBD1; cdr3_aa: CASREGQGGYHF; cdr3_nt: TGTGCCAGCAGGGAAGGACAGGGCGGGTATCACTTC
clone_size: -; j_call: TRBJ2-1; v_call: TRBV29-1; d_call: -; cdr3_aa: CTYERAYNEQFF; cdr3_nt: TGCACCTACGAGCGGGCCTACAATGAGCAGTTCTTC
clone_size: -; j_call: TRBJ1-4; v_call: TRBV6-1; d_call: -; cdr3_aa: CASRGRGRVEKLFF; cdr3_nt: TGTGCCAGCAGAGGGAGGGGACGGGTGGAAAAACTGTTTTTT
clone_size: once; j_call: TRBJ1-2; v_call: TRBV5-4; d_call: -; cdr3_aa: CASSPSSLPYGYTF; cdr3_nt: TGTGCCAGCAGCCCCTCGTCCCTTCCCTATGGCTACACCTTC
clone_size: -; j_call: TRBJ2-5; v_call: TRBV18; d_call: TRBD1; cdr3_aa: CASSPNTGGSETQYF; cdr3_nt: TGTGCCAGCTCACCAAATACAGGGGGGTCAGAGACCCAGTACTTC
clone_size: -; j_call: TRBJ2-5; v_call: TRBV4-1; d_call: -; cdr3_aa: CASSQSGRASEETQYF; cdr3_nt: TGCGCCAGCAGCCAATCGGGCAGGGCCTCGGAAGAGACCCAGTACTTC
clone_size: -; j_call: TRBJ2-1; v_call: TRBV5-1; d_call: -; cdr3_aa: CASSLERTTHNEQFF; cdr3_nt: TGCGCCAGCAGCTTGGAAAGGACTACCCACAATGAGCAGTTCTTC
clone_size: -; j_call: TRBJ2-7; v_call: TRBV7-9; d_call: -; cdr3_aa: CASSLFNEQYF; cdr3_nt: TGTGCCAGCAGCTTATTTAACGAGCAGTACTTC
clone_size: -; j_call: TRBJ2-3; v_call: TRBV6-5; d_call: TRBD1; cdr3_aa: CASRPGQGGTDTQYF; cdr3_nt: TGTGCCAGCAGACCGGGACAGGGAGGCACAGATACGCAGTATTTT